This record looks at one TCR beta chain sequence and its context. Its antigen target is currently unknown. Base qualities are not provided; no much larger clone lies one nucleotide away. The data were obtained in a study of blood T cell repertoires in COVID-19 (dated by TCRdb to the early 2020s). Regarding the complete study: Samples from collaborators originated in the United States, Italy and Spain and spanned both the acute and convalescent phases of COVID-19. The prospective study material was composed of cDNA or gDNA derived from T cells, B-cell-depleted T cells, or PBMCs. Subjects who had been exposed to COVID-19, were actively infected with it, or had recovered from it provided the deeply sampled blood TCRbeta repertoires that made up the dataset. The repertoires were released in a freely available public database intended as a resource for research on the immune response to SARS-CoV-2. Samples were obtained from the ongoing ImmuneRACE study (first 160 participants) and from 1,200 or so subjects provided by 6 global collaborators. Nearly every sample came with metadata listing a de-identified subject ID, COVID-19 status, age in years and sex. Where available, HLA class I and class II types were taken from metadata supplied by the sample provider and were not determined by assay-based typing. Results the study describes overall, beyond this receptor: How much clinical and demographic metadata was included differed by source and by participant, and the metadata was provided uncurated.

CDR1 and CDR2 are drawn from the germline V gene: MNHEY, SVGAGI. Trimming at the junction amounts to 5 bases on V and 0 bases on J, and the germline ends lie 14 bases apart. The CDR3 spans 15 residues, from the cysteine through the phenylalanine. Of all the DNA, just the CDR3 is kept, 45 bases in frame from base 1. The immunoSEQ Assay, a bias-controlled multiplex PCR, was used to amplify TCRbeta CDR3 regions from genomic DNA. In the authors' own workflow: The number of nucleated cells in each sample was estimated from the amplification of reference gene primers within the assay. To quantify the absolute abundance of each unique TCRbeta CDR3 rearrangement, sequence reads were collapsed and filtered. For each sample, productive Simpson clonality was calculated by taking the square root of Simpson's diversity index across productive rearrangements. TCRdb limited this immuneACCESS table to in-frame rearrangements with V and J called. A share of clones is missing; checked studies link under half to unresolved V genes, and the rest is unexplained. V and J calls and clone size are those listed in that table; D and trimming were worked out from the DNA. Across this sample there are roughly 79,000 clones, with roughly 87% seen only once. Of the sample, 6% to 7% falls within the top ten clones.

Collaborating institutions collected whole blood in K2EDTA tubes following their own protocols. For TCRbeta analysis, collaborators shipped samples in one of three forms: frozen whole blood, isolated PBMCs, or DNA extracted from either of those sample types. The source of this sequence is a woman between 50 and 59 years old with acute or convalescent COVID-19. Sequencing was done on a sample of peripheral blood. In this chain, TRBV6-5 is recombined with TRBJ2-7; TRBD1 is a weak D gene call, 6 bases matching. The encoded CDR3 is CASSTGLGSSYEQYF. The DNA is TGTGCCAGCAGTACAGGGTTAGGTAGCTCCTACGAGCAGTACTTC.